This T cell receptor (beta chain) was captured by sequencing in a study of early T cells in non-severe SARS-CoV-2 infection. Study as a whole: Chains were not paired, and sequencing was done on bulk RNA from unsorted whole blood.

This clonotype has at least ten counts. Using its own MiXCR run on the 5' RACE reads, TCRdb lists one record per CDR3 protein. The table includes approximately 73,000 distinct CDR3 sequences, 11% detected once. The sequenced sample was whole blood. The receptor was isolated from an adult who was a healthcare worker with PCR-confirmed SARS-CoV-2 infection or an uninfected control (not recorded which).

The CDR3 nucleotides are TGTGCCAGCAGCTTAATACGGATCCTGAACACTGAAGCTTTCTTT. Translating gives CASSLIRILNTEAFF. The chain carries TRBV7-8 and TRBJ1-1; D remains ambiguous. Per germline, CDR1 SGHVS and CDR2 FQNEAQ. The length of the CDR3 is 15 residues. Trimming took 2 bases from V and 0 from J, leaving 10 bases between them.